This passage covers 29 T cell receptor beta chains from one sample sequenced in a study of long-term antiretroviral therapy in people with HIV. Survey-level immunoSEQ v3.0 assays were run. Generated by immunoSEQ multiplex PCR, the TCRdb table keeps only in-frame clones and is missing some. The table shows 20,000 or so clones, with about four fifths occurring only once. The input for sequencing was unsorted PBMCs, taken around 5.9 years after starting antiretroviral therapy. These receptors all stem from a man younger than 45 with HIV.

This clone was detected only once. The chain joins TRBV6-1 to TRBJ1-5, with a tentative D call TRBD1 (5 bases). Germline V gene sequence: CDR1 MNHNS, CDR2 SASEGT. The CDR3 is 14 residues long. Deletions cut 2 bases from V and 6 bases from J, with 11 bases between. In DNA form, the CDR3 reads TGTGCCAGCAGTGAATGGGGCTCTGCTCAGCCCCAGCATTTT. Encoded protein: CASSEWGSAQPQHF.

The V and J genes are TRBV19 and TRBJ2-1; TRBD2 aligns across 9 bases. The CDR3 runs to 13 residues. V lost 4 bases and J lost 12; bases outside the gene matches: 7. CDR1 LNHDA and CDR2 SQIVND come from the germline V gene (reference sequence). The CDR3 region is CASSKASGIGQFF. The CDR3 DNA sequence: TGTGCCAGTAGTAAGGCTAGCGGGATCGGGCAGTTCTTC.

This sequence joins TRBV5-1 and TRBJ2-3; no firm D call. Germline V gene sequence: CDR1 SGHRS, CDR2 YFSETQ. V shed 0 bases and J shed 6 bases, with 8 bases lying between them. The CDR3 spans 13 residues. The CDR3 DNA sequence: TGCGCCAGCAGCTTGGCCCGGTGGGATACGCAGTATTTT. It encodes CASSLARWDTQYF.

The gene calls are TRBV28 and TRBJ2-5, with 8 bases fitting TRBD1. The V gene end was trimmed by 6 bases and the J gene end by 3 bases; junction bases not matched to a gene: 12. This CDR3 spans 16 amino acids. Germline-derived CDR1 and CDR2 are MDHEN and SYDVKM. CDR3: CASRNRDRRIKETQYF. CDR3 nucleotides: TGTGCCAGCAGGAACCGGGACAGGAGAATTAAAGAGACCCAGTACTTC.

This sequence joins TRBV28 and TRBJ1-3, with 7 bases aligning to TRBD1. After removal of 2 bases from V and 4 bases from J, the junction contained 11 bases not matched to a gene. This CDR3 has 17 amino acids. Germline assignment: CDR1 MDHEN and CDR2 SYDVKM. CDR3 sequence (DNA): TGTGCCAGCAGTTTAAGTCCCCGACAGGGTTTAGGAAACACCATATATTTT. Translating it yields CASSLSPRQGLGNTIYF. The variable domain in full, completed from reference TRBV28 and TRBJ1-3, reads DVKVTQSSRYLVKRTGEKVFLECVQDMDHENMFWYRQDPGLGLRLIYFSYDVKMKEKGDIPEGYSVSREKKERFSLILESASTNQTSMYLCASSLSPRQGLGNTIYFGEGSWLTVV.

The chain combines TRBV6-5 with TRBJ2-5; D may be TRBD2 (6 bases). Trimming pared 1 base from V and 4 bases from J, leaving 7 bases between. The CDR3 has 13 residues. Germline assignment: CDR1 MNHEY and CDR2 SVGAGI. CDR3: CASSYWRGETQYF. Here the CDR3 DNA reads TGTGCCAGCAGTTACTGGAGGGGAGAGACCCAGTACTTC.

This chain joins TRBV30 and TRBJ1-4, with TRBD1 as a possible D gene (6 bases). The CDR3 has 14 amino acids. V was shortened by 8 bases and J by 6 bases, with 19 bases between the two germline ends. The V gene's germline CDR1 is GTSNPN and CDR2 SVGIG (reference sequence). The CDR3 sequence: CAGYRDLADEKLFF. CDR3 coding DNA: TGTGCCGGCTACAGGGACTTAGCGGATGAAAAACTGTTTTTT.

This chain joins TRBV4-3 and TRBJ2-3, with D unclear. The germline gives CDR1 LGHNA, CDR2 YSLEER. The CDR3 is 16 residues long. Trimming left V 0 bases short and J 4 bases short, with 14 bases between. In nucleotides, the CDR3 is TGCGCCAGCAGCCAAGAATCACCTCTTGTCTCAGATACGCAGTATTTT. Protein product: CASSQESPLVSDTQYF.

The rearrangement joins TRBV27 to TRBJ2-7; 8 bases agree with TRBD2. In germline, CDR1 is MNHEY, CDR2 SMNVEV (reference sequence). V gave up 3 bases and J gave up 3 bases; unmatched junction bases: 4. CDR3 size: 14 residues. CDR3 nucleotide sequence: TGTGCCAGCAGTTTGGCTAGCGGGTACTACGAGCAGTACTTC. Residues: CASSLASGYYEQYF.

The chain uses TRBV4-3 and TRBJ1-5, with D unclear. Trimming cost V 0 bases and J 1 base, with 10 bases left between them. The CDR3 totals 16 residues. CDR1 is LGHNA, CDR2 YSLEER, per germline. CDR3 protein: CASSQDHLASNQPQHF. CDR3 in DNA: TGCGCCAGCAGCCAAGATCACCTTGCCAGCAATCAGCCCCAGCATTTT.

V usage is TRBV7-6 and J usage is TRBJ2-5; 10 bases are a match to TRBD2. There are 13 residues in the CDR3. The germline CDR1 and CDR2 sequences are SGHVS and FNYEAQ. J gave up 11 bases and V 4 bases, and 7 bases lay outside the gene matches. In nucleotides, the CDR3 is TGTGCCAGCAGCTCAACTAGCGGGGAAGAGCAGTACTTC. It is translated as CASSSTSGEEQYF.

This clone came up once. The CDR3 coding sequence is TGTGCCAGCAGTTTCAGCGGGAGGGTCAATGAGCAGTTCTTC. It is translated as CASSFSGRVNEQFF. The chain carries TRBV28 and TRBJ2-1; 10 nucleotides line up with TRBD2. V shed 3 bases and J 6 bases; nucleotides not matched to a gene: 2. Germline assignment: CDR1 MDHEN and CDR2 SYDVKM. The CDR3 extends over 14 amino acids. Filled out from reference TRBV28 and TRBJ2-1, the complete variable domain reads DVKVTQSSRYLVKRTGEKVFLECVQDMDHENMFWYRQDPGLGLRLIYFSYDVKMKEKGDIPEGYSVSREKKERFSLILESASTNQTSMYLCASSFSGRVNEQFFGPGTRLTVL.

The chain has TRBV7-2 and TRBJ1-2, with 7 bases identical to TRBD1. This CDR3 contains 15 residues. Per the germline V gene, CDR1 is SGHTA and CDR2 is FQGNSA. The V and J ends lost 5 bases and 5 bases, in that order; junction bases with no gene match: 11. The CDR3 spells CASSPEQGPTYGYTF. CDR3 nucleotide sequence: TGTGCCAGCAGCCCGGAACAGGGGCCCACGTATGGCTACACCTTC. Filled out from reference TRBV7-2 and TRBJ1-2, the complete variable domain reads GAGVSQSPSNKVTEKGKDVELRCDPISGHTALYWYRQSLGQGLEFLIYFQGNSAPDKSGLPSDRFSAERTGGSVSTLTIQRTQQEDSAVYLCASSPEQGPTYGYTFGSGTRLTVV.

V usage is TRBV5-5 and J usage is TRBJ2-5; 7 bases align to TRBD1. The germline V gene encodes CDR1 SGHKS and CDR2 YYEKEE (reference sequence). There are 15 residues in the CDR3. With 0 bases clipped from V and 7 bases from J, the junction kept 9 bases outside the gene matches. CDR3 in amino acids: CASSLAQGSGGTQYF. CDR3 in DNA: TGTGCCAGCAGCTTGGCACAGGGGTCAGGTGGGACCCAGTACTTC.

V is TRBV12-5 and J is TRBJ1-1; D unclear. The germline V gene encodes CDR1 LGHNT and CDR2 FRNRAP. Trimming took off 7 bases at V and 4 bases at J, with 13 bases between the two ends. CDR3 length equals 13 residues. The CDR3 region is CASAPAEGTEAFF. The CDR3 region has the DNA TGTGCTAGTGCTCCGGCGGAGGGCACTGAAGCTTTCTTT.

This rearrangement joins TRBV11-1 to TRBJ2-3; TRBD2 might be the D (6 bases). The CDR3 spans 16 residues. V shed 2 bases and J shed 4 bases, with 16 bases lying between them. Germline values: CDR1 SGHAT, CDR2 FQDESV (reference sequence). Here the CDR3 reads CASSLFGRRGPDTQYF. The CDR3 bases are TGTGCCAGCAGCTTATTCGGTCGGCGGGGCCCAGATACGCAGTATTTT.

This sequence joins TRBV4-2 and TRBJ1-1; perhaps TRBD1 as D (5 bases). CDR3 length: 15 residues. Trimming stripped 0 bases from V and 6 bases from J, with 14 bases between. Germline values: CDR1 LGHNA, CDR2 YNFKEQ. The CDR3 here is CASSQDGGYGSEAFF. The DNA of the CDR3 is TGTGCCAGCAGCCAAGACGGGGGTTACGGCTCTGAAGCTTTCTTT.

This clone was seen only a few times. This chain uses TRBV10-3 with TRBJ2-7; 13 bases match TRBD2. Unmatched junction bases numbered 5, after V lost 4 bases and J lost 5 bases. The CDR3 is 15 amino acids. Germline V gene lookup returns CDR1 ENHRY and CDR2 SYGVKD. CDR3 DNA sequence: TGTGCCATCAGTGCCACTAGCGGGAGGGCCCACGAGCAGTACTTC. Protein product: CAISATSGRAHEQYF.

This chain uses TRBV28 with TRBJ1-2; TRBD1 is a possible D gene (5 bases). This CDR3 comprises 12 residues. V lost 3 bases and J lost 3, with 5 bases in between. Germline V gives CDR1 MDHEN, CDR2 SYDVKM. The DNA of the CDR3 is TGTGCCAGCAGTTTCAGGGACTATGGCTACACCTTC. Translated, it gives CASSFRDYGYTF.

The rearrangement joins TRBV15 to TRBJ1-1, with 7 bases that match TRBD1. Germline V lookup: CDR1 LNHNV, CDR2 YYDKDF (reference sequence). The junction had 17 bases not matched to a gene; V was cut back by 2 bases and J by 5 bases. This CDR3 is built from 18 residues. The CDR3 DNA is TGTGCCACCAGCAGACCCGGACAGGTCTCACGGAGAGGTACTGAAGCTTTCTTT. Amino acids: CATSRPGQVSRRGTEAFF.

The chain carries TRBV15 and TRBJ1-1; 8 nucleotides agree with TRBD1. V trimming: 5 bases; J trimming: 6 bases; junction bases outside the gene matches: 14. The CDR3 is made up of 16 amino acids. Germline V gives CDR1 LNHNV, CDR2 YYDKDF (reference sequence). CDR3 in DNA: TGTGCCACCAGCTCCCGTACTGATCCAGGGGGCCCTGAAGCTTTCTTT. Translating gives CATSSRTDPGGPEAFF.

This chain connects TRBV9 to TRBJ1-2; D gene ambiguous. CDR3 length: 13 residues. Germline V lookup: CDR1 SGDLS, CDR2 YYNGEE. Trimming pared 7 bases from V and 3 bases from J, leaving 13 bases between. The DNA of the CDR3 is TGTGCCAGCCAAGGCACAGCTTACTATGGCTACACCTTC. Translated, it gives CASQGTAYYGYTF.

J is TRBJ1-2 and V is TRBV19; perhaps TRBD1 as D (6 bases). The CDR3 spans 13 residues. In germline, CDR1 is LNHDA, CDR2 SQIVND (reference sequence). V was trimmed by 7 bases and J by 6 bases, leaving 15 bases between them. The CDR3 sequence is CASNVKAGDGYTF. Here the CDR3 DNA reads TGTGCCAGTAATGTGAAGGCAGGGGATGGCTACACCTTC.

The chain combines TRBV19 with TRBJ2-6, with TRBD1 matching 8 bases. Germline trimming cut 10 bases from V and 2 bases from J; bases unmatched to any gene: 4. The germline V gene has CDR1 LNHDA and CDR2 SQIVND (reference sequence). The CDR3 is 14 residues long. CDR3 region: CATKTGAGANVLTF. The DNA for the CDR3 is TGTGCCACCAAGACAGGGGCTGGGGCCAACGTCCTGACTTTC.

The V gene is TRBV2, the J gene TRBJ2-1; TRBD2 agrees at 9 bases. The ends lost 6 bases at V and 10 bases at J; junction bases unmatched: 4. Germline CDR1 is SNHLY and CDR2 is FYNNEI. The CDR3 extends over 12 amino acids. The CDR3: CASSGLATEQFF. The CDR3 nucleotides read TGTGCCAGCAGCGGACTAGCGACGGAGCAGTTCTTC.

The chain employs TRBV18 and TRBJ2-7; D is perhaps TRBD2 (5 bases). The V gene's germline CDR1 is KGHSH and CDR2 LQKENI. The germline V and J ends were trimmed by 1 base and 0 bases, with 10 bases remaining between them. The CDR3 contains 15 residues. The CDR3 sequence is CASSPRLGSSYEQYF. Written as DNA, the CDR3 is TGTGCCAGCTCACCACGATTAGGGAGCTCCTACGAGCAGTACTTC.

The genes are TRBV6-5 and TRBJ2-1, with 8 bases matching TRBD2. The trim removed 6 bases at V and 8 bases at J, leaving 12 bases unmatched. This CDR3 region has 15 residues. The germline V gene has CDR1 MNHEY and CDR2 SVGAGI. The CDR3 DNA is TGTGCCAGCAGCACTTCCGGCGGGGGGTGGGATGAGCAGTTCTTC. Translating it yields CASSTSGGGWDEQFF.

CDR3 residues: CASSLEAAGGIHEQYF. CDR3 nucleotides: TGTGCCAGCAGCTTAGAGGCGGCAGGGGGCATCCACGAGCAGTACTTC. The chain couples TRBV7-9 to TRBJ2-7; 8 bases agree with TRBD1. The V and J ends lost 1 base and 5 bases, in that order; junction bases with no gene match: 10. The germline gives CDR1 SEHNR, CDR2 FQNEAQ (reference sequence). The CDR3 consists of 16 residues.

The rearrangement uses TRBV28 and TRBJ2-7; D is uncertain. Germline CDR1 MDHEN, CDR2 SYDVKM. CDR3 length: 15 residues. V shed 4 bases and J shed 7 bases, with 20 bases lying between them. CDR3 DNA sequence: TGTGCCAGCAGTTATAGCTCCCTTGGGGTGAGAGAGCAGTACTTC. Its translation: CASSYSSLGVREQYF. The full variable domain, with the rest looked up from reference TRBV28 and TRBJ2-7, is DVKVTQSSRYLVKRTGEKVFLECVQDMDHENMFWYRQDPGLGLRLIYFSYDVKMKEKGDIPEGYSVSREKKERFSLILESASTNQTSMYLCASSYSSLGVREQYFGPGTRLTVT.